The following is a T cell receptor (beta chain) sequence with its context. Both subsets, CD45RA+ naive and CD45RA-negative memory, were split from the CD4+ cells. The data were obtained in a study of shared clonotypes between healthy human individuals. Background on the study: Three plates each covered CD4 naive and memory; CD8 naive two, CD8 memory one.

V gave up 0 bases and J gave up 7 bases, with 14 bases separating them. The CDR3 has 15 amino acids. Germline CDR1 SGHRS, CDR2 YFSETQ. Generated by immunoSEQ multiplex PCR, the TCRdb table keeps only in-frame clones and is missing some. The sample records roughly 2.2 million clones, 80% to 95% being singletons. This TCR was recovered from a man in his late teens or twenties in good health. Some clones in this sample may be carry-over from other donors' samples. Sequenced input: naive CD4+ T cells from PBMCs. Subset specified: CD45RA+ positively selected. V is TRBV5-1 and J is TRBJ1-5; D is possibly TRBD1 (5 bases). As DNA, the CDR3 is TGCGCCAGCAGCTTGGTGGCAGGGCGGGAACAGCCCCAGCATTTT. It encodes CASSLVAGREQPQHF.